The source of this TCR beta chain is a study of molecular identifiers for immune sequencing clone quantification. J was trimmed by 4 bases and V by 3 bases; bases with no gene match: 3. Germline V gives CDR1 LNHDA, CDR2 SQIVND (reference sequence). The CDR3 sequence is 15 residues long. TCRdb called the PCR reads again in MiXCR, with one record for every CDR3 protein. Of under 800,000 distinct CDR3 sequences listed, about 25% were seen once; the top ten hold about 0.8%. Findings of the study overall: Sizes of highly expanded clones could be underestimated through identical TCRs sharing a barcode.

This clonotype was counted ten times or more. Its antigen is as yet unknown. Source material: naive CD8+ T cells from blood, with Jurkat cell RNA spiked in. Sample subset: FACS-sorted CD8+CD4-CCR7+CD45RA+ naive T cells. This TCR came from a human donor in good health. Some libraries in this study had Jurkat cell RNA spiked in. The chain links TRBV19 to TRBJ2-3; 11 bases agree with TRBD2. The CDR3: CASSMGLAAADTQYF. DNA of the CDR3: TGTGCCAGTAGTATGGGACTAGCGGCCGCAGATACGCAGTATTTT.